One and the same sample provided the 17 T cell receptor beta chains below, sequenced in a study of cytomegalovirus exposure and HLA in healthy donors. This PCR relied on a set of 60 Vbeta primers and 13 Jbeta primers. Measured with immunoSEQ multiplex PCR; TCRdb has only the in-frame clones, and not every one. The repertoire includes some 45,000 clones, around 70% of them detected once, and 3% to 4% sits in the top ten. Sequenced sample: PBMCs. These receptors were obtained from a woman aged 25 to 45 in good health and CMV-seronegative.

The rearrangement links TRBV4-1 to TRBJ1-5, with D uncertain. The CDR3 has 15 amino acids. The V gene lost 1 base and the J gene lost 6 bases, with 13 bases spanning the gap. Germline CDR1 MGHRA, CDR2 YSYEKL. The CDR3 DNA is TGCGCCAGCAGCCAAGGGTCCCAGGAGGCTCAGCCCCAGCATTTT. It codes for CASSQGSQEAQPQHF.

V is TRBV7-3 and J is TRBJ2-2; D not resolved. Trimming pared 6 bases from V and 0 bases from J, leaving 8 bases between. This CDR3 spans 14 amino acids. From germline, CDR1 is SGHTA and CDR2 FQGTGA. For the CDR3, the DNA is TGTGCCAGCAGTTACACAGCGAACACCGGGGAGCTGTTTTTT. It translates to CASSYTANTGELFF.

The rearrangement uses TRBV6-5 and TRBJ2-2, with TRBD1 identical over 9 bases. The CDR3 has 15 residues. Germline assignment: CDR1 MNHEY and CDR2 SVGAGI. The V gene end was trimmed by 6 bases and the J gene end by 2 bases; junction bases not matched to a gene: 4. CDR3 coding DNA: TGTGCCAGCAGACCGGACAGGGGTAACACCGGGGAGCTGTTTTTT. Translation gives CASRPDRGNTGELFF.

The V call is TRBV9, the J call TRBJ2-5, with TRBD2 matching 10 bases. Losses at the gene ends were 0 bases for V and 0 bases for J; bases not matched to a gene: 2. This CDR3 is built from 16 residues. Germline loops: CDR1 SGDLS, CDR2 YYNGEE. The CDR3 region has the DNA TGTGCCAGCAGCGTAGAACTAGCGGGGAACCAAGAGACCCAGTACTTC. This translates into CASSVELAGNQETQYF.

The J gene is TRBJ1-1, the V gene TRBV28; D not certain. The CDR3 consists of 14 residues. The V gene's germline CDR1 is MDHEN and CDR2 SYDVKM. Trimming cost V 5 bases and J 4 bases, with 14 bases left between them. Here the CDR3 reads CASSGIREATEAFF. In nucleotides, the CDR3 is TGTGCCAGCAGTGGGATCCGGGAGGCCACTGAAGCTTTCTTT.

The J gene is TRBJ2-7, the V gene TRBV7-2; 11 positions match TRBD2. This CDR3 region has 14 residues. Trimming at V came to 6 bases and at J to 5 bases, leaving 6 bases not matched to a gene. Germline CDR1 is SGHTA and CDR2 is FQGNSA. The CDR3 DNA follows: TGTGCCAGCAGTCGAATAGCGGGAGGGGACGAGCAGTACTTC. It encodes CASSRIAGGDEQYF.

The gene calls are TRBV30 and TRBJ1-1; D may be TRBD1 (6 bases). The V end was cut by 2 bases, the J end by 1 base, with 11 bases between. Germline V lookup: CDR1 GTSNPN, CDR2 SVGIG (reference sequence). The CDR3 spans 14 residues. Here the CDR3 reads CAWSPGHTNTEAFF. In DNA, the CDR3 is TGTGCCTGGAGTCCGGGACACACGAACACTGAAGCTTTCTTT. Based on the CDR3 plus reference TRBV30 and TRBJ1-1, the full variable domain is SQTIHQWPATLVQPVGSPLSLECTVEGTSNPNLYWYRQAAGRGLQLLFYSVGIGQISSEVPQNLSASRPQDRQFILSSKKLLLSDSGFYLCAWSPGHTNTEAFFGQGTRLTVV.

The chain couples TRBV28 to TRBJ2-6; no clear D gene. Germline assignment: CDR1 MDHEN and CDR2 SYDVKM. The CDR3 length is 13 residues. The V end lost 10 bases, the J end lost 1 base, and 8 bases lay between the germline ends. The CDR3 nucleotides are TGTGCCAAACAGAGTTCTGGGGCCAACGTCCTGACTTTC. It codes for CAKQSSGANVLTF.

The chain is built from TRBV30 and TRBJ2-7, with TRBD1 matching 9 bases. The germline CDR1 and CDR2 sequences are GTSNPN and SVGIG (reference sequence). With V trimmed by 6 bases and J by 3 bases, 12 bases remained unmatched. CDR3 length equals 15 residues. The chain's CDR3 is CACPGTGNSRYEQYF. The CDR3 DNA reads as TGTGCCTGTCCCGGGACAGGGAATTCTCGCTACGAGCAGTACTTC.

This clone came up once. V is TRBV30 and J is TRBJ2-7; 13 bases align to TRBD2. The CDR3 has 14 amino acids. Unmatched junction bases numbered 13, after V lost 5 bases and J lost 12 bases. Germline V gene data show CDR1 as GTSNPN and CDR2 as SVGIG (reference sequence). The DNA for the CDR3 is TGTGCCTGGTCTACCGGGACTAGCGGGACCCGGTGGTACTTC. Protein sequence: CAWSTGTSGTRWYF.

The chain employs TRBV15 and TRBJ1-1; no definite D call. This CDR3 comprises 15 residues. The V end was cut by 2 bases, the J end by 4 bases, with 14 bases between. CDR1 is LNHNV, CDR2 YYDKDF, per germline (reference sequence). Here the CDR3 DNA reads TGTGCCACCAGCAGATCTGCCCGGCGGGTCACTGAAGCTTTCTTT. It yields the protein CATSRSARRVTEAFF.

This chain links TRBV5-6 with TRBJ1-2; no reliable D call. Per germline, CDR1 SGHDT and CDR2 YYEEEE. This CDR3 has 13 residues. The V end lost 4 bases, the J end lost 8 bases, and 15 bases lay between the germline ends. CDR3 in amino acids: CASSRERLRGYTF. DNA of the CDR3: TGTGCCAGCAGCCGCGAACGCCTGAGGGGCTACACCTTC.

The chain recombines TRBV13 with TRBJ1-2; 7 bases match TRBD1. CDR1 and CDR2 (germline): PRHDT, FYEKMQ (reference sequence). Germline trimming cut 6 bases from V and 6 bases from J; bases unmatched to any gene: 13. The CDR3 totals 15 residues. The chain's CDR3 is CASRFQGGPLDGYTF. CDR3 bases: TGTGCCAGCAGATTCCAGGGGGGCCCCCTGGATGGCTACACCTTC.

The chain combines TRBV7-2 with TRBJ2-4; D might be TRBD2 (7 bases). Trimming took 1 base from V and 0 from J, leaving 10 bases between them. Germline CDR1 reads SGHTA; CDR2 reads FQGNSA. This CDR3 is built from 16 residues. The CDR3 loop reads CASSLEGGIAKNIQYF. In DNA, the CDR3 is TGTGCCAGCAGCTTAGAGGGGGGGATAGCCAAAAACATTCAGTACTTC.

V is TRBV19 and J is TRBJ2-5, with a weak D call TRBD2 (6 bases). Germline loops: CDR1 LNHDA, CDR2 SQIVND (reference sequence). V dropped 5 bases and J dropped 0 bases, with 16 bases sitting between them. This CDR3 contains 16 residues. CDR3 residues: CASSGRGTGYQETQYF. The DNA of the CDR3 is TGTGCCAGTAGTGGCCGGGGGACTGGGTACCAAGAGACCCAGTACTTC.

This clone was counted only a few times. The chain employs TRBV20-1 and TRBJ2-5; possibly TRBD2 for D (5 bases). The CDR3 spans 11 residues. CDR1 and CDR2 from the germline V gene are DFQATT and SNEGSKA (reference sequence). This CDR3 reads CSAGGVETQYF. The CDR3 nucleotides are TGCAGCGCAGGAGGCGTTGAGACCCAGTACTTC.

The J gene is TRBJ1-5, the V gene TRBV2; tentatively, D is TRBD1 (6 bases). The CDR3 runs 15 residues. V lost 8 bases, J lost 0 bases, and 14 bases lay in between. The V gene's germline CDR1 is SNHLY and CDR2 FYNNEI. The CDR3 DNA sequence: TGTGCCAGCGTCCTTGGACAGTATAGCAATCAGCCCCAGCATTTT. The encoded protein is CASVLGQYSNQPQHF.